This TCR beta chain stems from a study of T-cell reconstitution after alpha-beta-depleted transplantation in children (dated by TCRdb to the mid-2010s). For the study in its entirety: The study quantitatively tracked T-cell immune reconstitution after TCRalphabeta/CD19-depleted allogeneic hematopoietic cell transplantation in children using TCR repertoire profiling.

Libraries were prepared through PCR. These reads were obtained on an Illumina HiSeq 2500. Molecular barcoding was employed in the preparation of TCR libraries, with unique molecular identifiers being used to normalize TCRbeta repertoire quantification. TCRdb handled the public reads itself, with Q25 trimming in fastp and clone calling in MiXCR, and kept productive beta chains. Every entry covers one CDR3 protein and lists the most common genes and DNA from its rows. The sample yields fewer than 450,000 distinct CDR3 sequences; 16% were counted once. The ten largest make up approximately 38% of the sample. Looking up the germline V gene (reference sequence) yields CDR1 DFQATT and CDR2 SNEGSKA. Relative to germline, V is 3 bases shorter and J is 1 base shorter, with 16 bases between their ends. The CDR3 sequence holds 15 residues, the cysteine and phenylalanine included. Only the CDR3 part of the read is kept: 45 bases, read in frame from the first base.

On the study overall, not on this receptor specifically: Over the following months the frequencies of hyperexpanded clones went down, and after one year T-cell counts and TCRbeta diversity were mostly credited to newly produced T cells. The apparently early alphabetaT-cell count recovery about two months after transplant was reportedly dependent on only several hundred rapidly expanded clones derived from non-depleted graft cells. In some patients, high TCRbeta diversity at day 60 was attributed to recipient T cells and intrathymic progenitors that had survived conditioning.

A note on this clonotype: Which antigen it targets is not known. One base away there is no much larger clone; base qualities are not given.

The label giving this sample's treatment or condition can be read as: allogeneic hematopoietic cell transplantation with graft depleted of TCRalphabeta T cells and CD19 B cells. The transplant recipients were children given TCRalphabeta/CD19-depleted allogeneic hematopoietic cell grafts. The TCR was taken from a male patient between 2 and 15 years old who had a stem cell transplant for acute lymphoblastic leukemia, so the T cells may come from the graft donor. The sample was PBMCs, mostly from graft donor cells, taken 360 days after TCRalphabeta/CD19-depleted stem cell transplant. Recombination joined TRBV20-1 with TRBJ2-7, with a weak D call of TRBD1 (6 bases match). This receptor carries the CDR3 CSASPQGRVSYEQYF. DNA sequence: TGCAGTGCTAGCCCCCAGGGGCGGGTTTCCTACGAGCAGTACTTC.